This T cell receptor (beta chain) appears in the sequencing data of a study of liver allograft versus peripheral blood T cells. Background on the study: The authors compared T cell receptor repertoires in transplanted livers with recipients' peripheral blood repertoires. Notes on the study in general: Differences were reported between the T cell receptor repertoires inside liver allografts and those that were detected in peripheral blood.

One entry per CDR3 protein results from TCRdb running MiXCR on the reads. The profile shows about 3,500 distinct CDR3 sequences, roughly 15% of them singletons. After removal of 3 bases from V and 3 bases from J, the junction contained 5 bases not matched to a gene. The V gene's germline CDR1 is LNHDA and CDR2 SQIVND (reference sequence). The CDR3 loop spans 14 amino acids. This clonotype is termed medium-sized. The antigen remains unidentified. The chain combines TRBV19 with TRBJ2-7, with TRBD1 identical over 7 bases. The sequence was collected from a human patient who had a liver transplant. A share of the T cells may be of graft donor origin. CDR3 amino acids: CASSMITGDYEQYF. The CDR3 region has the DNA TGTGCCAGTAGTATGATTACAGGGGACTACGAGCAGTACTTC. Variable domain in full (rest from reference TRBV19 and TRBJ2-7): DGGITQSPKYLFRKEGQNVTLSCEQNLNHDAMYWYRQDPGQGLRLIYYSQIVNDFQKGDIAEGYSVSREKKESFPLTVTSAQKNPTAFYLCASSMITGDYEQYFGPGTRLTVT.